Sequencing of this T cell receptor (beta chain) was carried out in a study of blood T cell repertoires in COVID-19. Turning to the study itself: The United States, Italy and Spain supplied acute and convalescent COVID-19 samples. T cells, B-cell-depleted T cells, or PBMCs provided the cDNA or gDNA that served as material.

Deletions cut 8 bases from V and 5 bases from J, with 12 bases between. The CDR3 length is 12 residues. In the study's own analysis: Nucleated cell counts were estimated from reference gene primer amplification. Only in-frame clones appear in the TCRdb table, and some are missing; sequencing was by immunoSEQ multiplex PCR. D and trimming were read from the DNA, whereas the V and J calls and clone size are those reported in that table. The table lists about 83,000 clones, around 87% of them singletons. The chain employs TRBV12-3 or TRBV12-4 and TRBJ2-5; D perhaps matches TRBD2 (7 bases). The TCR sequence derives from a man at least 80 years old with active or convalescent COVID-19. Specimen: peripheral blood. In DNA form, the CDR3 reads TGTGCCAGCGGGGGGGCCCGGGAGACCCAGTACTTC. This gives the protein CASGGARETQYF.